This TCR beta chain came from a study of blood T cell repertoires in COVID-19. In the study overall: The United States, Italy and Spain provided the acute and convalescent COVID-19 samples.

Source study methods: Reference gene primers were amplified, and this amplification served to estimate nucleated cell counts. Repertoires were generated with immunoSEQ multiplex PCR, while TCRdb's copy carries only in-frame clones and drops some. V and J calls and clone size are those listed in that table; D and trimming were worked out from the DNA. This table has nearly 80,000 clones, approximately 82% appearing once. The CDR3 totals 13 residues. Trimming pared 5 bases from V and 5 bases from J, leaving 12 bases between. Germline V gene data show CDR1 as MGHRA and CDR2 as YSYEKL. The V call is TRBV4-1, the J call TRBJ2-5; D is possibly TRBD2 (6 bases). This TCR was recovered from a woman in her seventies with acute or convalescent COVID-19. Sequencing was performed on peripheral blood. The CDR3 region has the DNA TGCGCCAGCAGCACGGGAGTCTGGGAGACCCAGTACTTC. It specifies CASSTGVWETQYF.